A selection of T cell receptor beta chains follows, all from one sample in a study of T cell responses to AZD1222 COVID-19 vaccine. This table comes from immunoSEQ multiplex PCR, and its TCRdb copy is limited to in-frame clones, with some not included. The sample totals about 140,000 clones. The sequencing input was peripheral blood. The receptors shown here come from an adult in good health. Both conserved end residues are part of each CDR3. D genes are given only for firm matches.

TRBV6-5	.	TRBJ2-7	CASSRGYEQYF	TGTGCCAGCAGCCGGGGGTACGAGCAGTACTTC
TRBV5-1	TRBD2	TRBJ2-1	CASSLEWAGGRNEQFF	TGCGCCAGCAGCTTGGAGTGGGCGGGGGGGCGCAATGAGCAGTTCTTC
TRBV5-6	.	TRBJ1-5	CASSLFNRATEPQHF	TGTGCCAGCAGCTTGTTTAATCGGGCAACAGAGCCCCAGCATTTT
TRBV7-2	TRBD1	TRBJ2-7	CASSLPSGLGTGYYEQYF	TGTGCCAGCAGCTTACCCTCAGGTCTCGGGACAGGGTACTACGAGCAGTACTTC
TRBV7-8	.	TRBJ1-1	CASSSGLRSAGTEAFF	TGTGCCAGCAGCTCAGGCCTCAGGAGCGCTGGGACTGAAGCTTTCTTT
TRBV11-2	.	TRBJ2-5	CASSPRVRETQYF	TGTGCCAGCAGCCCCCGGGTGAGGGAGACCCAGTACTTC
TRBV3-1/TRBV3-2	.	TRBJ2-2	CASSQNPITGTGELFF	TGTGCCAGCAGCCAAAACCCTATTACAGGGACCGGGGAGCTGTTTTTT
TRBV4-2	TRBD2	TRBJ2-1	CASSQVSGGADEQFF	TGTGCCAGCAGCCAAGTTAGCGGGGGGGCCGATGAGCAGTTCTTC
TRBV10-2	.	TRBJ1-1	CASKRGILVNTEAFF	TGCGCCAGCAAACGGGGGATCTTGGTGAACACTGAAGCTTTCTTT
TRBV29-1	.	TRBJ2-7	CSVEGFGEQYF	TGCAGCGTTGAGGGATTTGGCGAGCAGTACTTC
TRBV19	TRBD1	TRBJ2-2	CASSPPPGQSNTGELFF	TGTGCCAGTAGTCCCCCACCGGGACAGTCGAACACCGGGGAGCTGTTTTTT
TRBV3-1/TRBV3-2	.	TRBJ2-3	CASSLGGPIRATQYF	TGTGCCAGCAGCCTCGGGGGGCCCATAAGGGCTACGCAGTATTTT
TRBV24-1	TRBD1	TRBJ1-5	CATSDPGTGRDQPQHF	TGTGCCACCAGTGACCCCGGGACAGGGAGGGATCAGCCCCAGCATTTT
TRBV19	.	TRBJ2-5	CASKDNALETQYF	TGTGCCAGTAAGGACAACGCACTCGAGACCCAGTACTTC
TRBV19	.	TRBJ1-3	CASSAQGGNTIYF	TGTGCCTCCTCGGCCCAGGGAGGAAACACCATATATTTT
TRBV9	.	TRBJ2-3	CASSPSGGLTDTQYF	TGTGCCAGCAGCCCGTCAGGGGGGTTAACAGATACGCAGTATTTT
TRBV19	.	TRBJ1-5	CASSIVSKGQPQHF	TGTGCCAGTAGTATAGTTAGCAAGGGGCAGCCCCAGCATTTT
TRBV19	.	TRBJ1-1	CASDTMGPGRAFF	TGTGCCAGTGATACTATGGGACCCGGGCGGGCTTTCTTT
TRBV19	.	TRBJ1-5	CASSIRGSGQPQHF	TGTGCCAGTAGTATAAGAGGGTCGGGCCAGCCCCAGCATTTT
TRBV7-9	.	TRBJ2-7	CASSAWGPGPSSYEQYF	TGTGCCAGCAGCGCATGGGGCCCCGGGCCAAGCTCCTACGAGCAGTACTTC
TRBV20-1	.	TRBJ2-2	CSASFPATGELFF	TGCAGTGCTAGTTTTCCAGCCACCGGGGAGCTGTTTTTT
TRBV3-1/TRBV3-2	.	TRBJ2-2	CASSQGLAFTGELFF	TGTGCCAGCAGCCAAGGGCTAGCGTTCACCGGGGAGCTGTTTTTT
TRBV23-1	.	TRBJ2-1	CASSQSRAGGGNEQFF	TGCGCCAGCAGTCAATCCAGGGCAGGTGGGGGGAATGAGCAGTTCTTC
TRBV5-1	.	TRBJ2-2	CASSLANTSPHGELFF	TGCGCCAGCAGCTTGGCCAATACTAGCCCACACGGGGAGCTGTTTTTT
TRBV5-1	.	TRBJ1-2	CASSLQGLSGYTF	TGCGCCAGCAGCTTGCAGGGGCTGAGCGGCTACACCTTC
TRBV30	TRBD2	TRBJ2-3	CAWSLLGGNTDTQYF	TGTGCCTGGAGTCTATTGGGGGGGAACACAGATACGCAGTATTTT
TRBV7-8	.	TRBJ2-5	CASSLAASMETQYF	TGTGCCAGCAGCTTAGCGGCTAGCATGGAGACCCAGTACTTC
TRBV19	TRBD1	TRBJ1-5	CASSQPRDRGGNQPQHF	TGTGCCAGTAGCCAACCCCGGGACAGGGGCGGCAATCAGCCCCAGCATTTT
TRBV24-1	.	TRBJ2-7	CATSDQGTYEQYF	TGTGCCACCAGTGATCAGGGGACCTACGAGCAGTACTTC
TRBV3-1/TRBV3-2	TRBD1	TRBJ1-1	CASSQLQGASEAFF	TGTGCCAGCAGCCAACTACAGGGGGCGTCTGAAGCTTTCTTT
TRBV19	.	TRBJ2-7	CASSIFPEDEQYF	TGTGCCAGTAGTATTTTCCCGGAGGACGAGCAGTACTTC
TRBV7-9	.	TRBJ1-1	CASSLGGTPTLNTEAFF	TGTGCCAGCAGCTTAGGGGGGACACCAACCCTGAACACTGAAGCTTTCTTT
TRBV7-2	TRBD1	TRBJ2-5	CASTLQGASETQYF	TGTGCCAGCACCCTCCAGGGGGCTTCGGAGACCCAGTACTTC
TRBV4-2	.	TRBJ1-5	CASSQESGNQPQHF	TGTGCCAGCAGCCAAGAATCGGGGAATCAGCCCCAGCATTTT
TRBV6-5	TRBD1	TRBJ2-1	CASTSTGGKNEQFF	TGTGCCAGCACCTCGACAGGGGGTAAAAATGAGCAGTTCTTC
TRBV3-1/TRBV3-2	TRBD1	TRBJ1-4	CASSLGQGGGEKLFF	TGTGCCAGCAGCCTCGGACAGGGAGGCGGTGAAAAACTGTTTTTT
TRBV28	.	TRBJ2-2	CATEKIGSNTGELFF	TGTGCCACCGAGAAAATCGGATCGAACACCGGGGAGCTGTTTTTT
TRBV19	.	TRBJ2-2	CASIPDSGNTGELFF	TGTGCCAGTATCCCGGACAGCGGGAACACCGGGGAGCTGTTTTTT
TRBV7-2	.	TRBJ2-5	CASSFAGGGETQYF	TGTGCCAGCAGTTTCGCCGGGGGAGGAGAGACCCAGTACTTC
TRBV12-3/TRBV12-4	.	TRBJ2-7	CASPAPQNEQYF	TGTGCCAGCCCGGCCCCACAGAACGAGCAGTACTTC
TRBV10-2	.	TRBJ1-1	CASSERRQAAFF	TGCGCCAGCAGTGAAAGAAGGCAGGCAGCTTTCTTT
TRBV7-6	.	TRBJ2-7	CASSTVDVQGEQYF	TGTGCCAGCAGCACGGTCGACGTCCAGGGCGAGCAGTACTTC
TRBV3-1/TRBV3-2	.	TRBJ1-2	CASSQDLEVFGGRYGYTF	TGTGCCAGCAGCCAAGATCTTGAGGTGTTCGGGGGACGATATGGCTACACCTTC
TRBV11-2	.	TRBJ1-2	CASSLAGQGAINYGYTF	TGTGCCAGCAGCTTAGCCGGGCAGGGCGCTATCAACTATGGCTACACCTTC
TRBV6-1	.	TRBJ1-2	CASSAGSRARSEGYTF	TGTGCCAGCAGTGCCGGGAGCAGAGCTCGAAGTGAGGGCTACACCTTC
TRBV2	.	TRBJ1-2	CASSGAGRDLNYGYTF	TGTGCCAGCAGTGGGGCGGGAAGGGACTTAAACTATGGCTACACCTTC
TRBV6-5	TRBD1	TRBJ1-5	CASRKGQGNQPQHF	TGTGCCAGCAGGAAGGGACAGGGGAATCAGCCCCAGCATTTT
TRBV19	.	TRBJ1-1	CASSPSGGAVEAFF	TGTGCCAGTAGTCCCTCCGGGGGGGCGGTTGAAGCTTTCTTT
TRBV11-3	.	TRBJ1-6	CASSLRVGNSPLHF	TGTGCCAGCAGCTTAAGGGTGGGGAATTCACCCCTCCACTTT
TRBV11-2	.	TRBJ1-5	CASSQQGPQHF	TGTGCCAGCAGCCAACAGGGGCCCCAGCATTTT